The following is a T cell receptor (beta chain) sequence with its context. The record originates from a study of T cells in tumors and immune-related adverse events. The CDR3 loop spans 17 amino acids. The ends lost 0 bases at V and 1 base at J; junction bases unmatched: 7. Germline V gives CDR1 LGHNA, CDR2 YSLEER. Libraries were prepared by immunoSEQ multiplex PCR; TCRdb keeps only in-frame clonotypes and omits some of them. This table holds a few thousand clones, roughly four fifths found once. The TCR comes from a female donor with metastatic renal cell carcinoma. The chain carries TRBV4-3 and TRBJ2-3, with 7 bases lining up with TRBD1. Sequencing used skin tissue, obtained from a patient treated with anti-PD-1 therapy. CDR3 DNA: TGCGCCAGCAGCCAAGATGCACAGGGGTTTGGCACAGATACGCAGTATTTT. It codes for CASSQDAQGFGTDTQYF.